One sample yielded the 30 T cell receptor beta chains listed below, sequenced in a study of CD8 T cells in ankylosing spondylitis. TCRdb itself ran the 5' RACE reads through MiXCR, one entry per CDR3 protein. Among some 300,000 distinct CDR3 sequences, roughly 20% were seen once, and the ten largest hold about 4%. The sequenced material came from blood, either unsorted or a sorted T cell fraction (not recorded which). These receptors all come from a female donor with ankylosing spondylitis or in good health (not recorded which).

The chain couples TRBV18 to TRBJ2-1, with 13 bases that match TRBD2. With V trimmed by 3 bases and J by 8 bases, 4 bases remained unmatched. CDR1 and CDR2 from the germline V gene are KGHSH and LQKENI. This CDR3 contains 15 residues. The CDR3 DNA reads as TGTGCCAGCTCACCCCTACTAGCGGGAGGGGATGAGCAGTTCTTC. As protein: CASSPLLAGGDEQFF.

DNA of the CDR3: TGTGCCAGCAGCTTAGCGCAACTCGGGGATACGCAGTATTTT. This gives the protein CASSLAQLGDTQYF. The chain employs TRBV11-1 and TRBJ2-3; D is uncertain. The germline V gene encodes CDR1 SGHAT and CDR2 FQDESV (reference sequence). This CDR3 is 14 amino acids long. V gave up 0 bases and J gave up 6 bases, with 10 bases separating them.

This clonotype was detected only a few times. This rearrangement joins TRBV20-1 to TRBJ2-7; 8 bases are a match to TRBD1. V lost 2 bases and J lost 7; bases outside the gene matches: 10. In germline, CDR1 is DFQATT, CDR2 SNEGSKA (reference sequence). The CDR3 is made up of 14 amino acids. CDR3 sequence (DNA): TGCAGTGCTAGAAGGGACAGGCTGGGCGGAGAGCAGTACTTC. Translated: CSARRDRLGGEQYF.

CDR3 loop: CASSELQLAGELFF. The CDR3 DNA is TGTGCCAGCAGTGAGTTACAACTAGCGGGAGAATTGTTCTTC. V is TRBV2 and J is TRBJ2-1; 11 bases fit TRBD2. This CDR3 has 14 residues. The ends lost 3 bases at V and 15 bases at J; junction bases unmatched: 10. The germline gives CDR1 SNHLY, CDR2 FYNNEI.

The chain uses TRBV27 and TRBJ1-1, with D uncertain. The CDR3 extends over 13 amino acids. Germline CDR1 MNHEY, CDR2 SMNVEV (reference sequence). Trimming removed 8 bases at V and 0 bases at J, with 10 bases between. For the CDR3, the DNA is TGTGCCAGCTGTAGGCTGATGAACACTGAAGCTTTCTTT. The encoded protein is CASCRLMNTEAFF.

There are a few counts of this clonotype. The chain employs TRBV20-1 and TRBJ2-3; 7 bases align to TRBD2. CDR1 is DFQATT, CDR2 SNEGSKA, per germline (reference sequence). CDR3 length equals 12 residues. V was pared by 5 bases and J by 9 bases, with 8 bases of the junction left unmatched. CDR3 sequence: CSAEKGRETQYF. Here the CDR3 DNA reads TGCAGTGCTGAGAAAGGGCGGGAGACGCAGTATTTT.

V gene TRBV10-2 combines with J gene TRBJ1-1; D unclear. The CDR3 length is 13 residues. CDR1 and CDR2 (germline): WSHSY, SAAADI. Between the trimmed V and J ends, which lost 3 bases and 0 bases, there was a span of 5 bases. CDR3 sequence: CASSERVNTEAFF. CDR3 DNA sequence: TGCGCCAGCAGTGAACGGGTGAACACTGAAGCTTTCTTT.

This clonotype was seen only a few times. V and J are TRBV7-2 and TRBJ2-2; D perhaps matches TRBD2 (5 bases). V lost 1 base, J lost 7 bases, and 7 bases lay in between. CDR1 and CDR2 (germline): SGHTA, FQGNSA. This CDR3 has 13 amino acids. In DNA form, the CDR3 reads TGTGCCAGCAGCTTAGAGGCGGGCGGGGAGCTGTTTTTT. It yields the protein CASSLEAGGELFF.

This sequence joins TRBV20-1 and TRBJ2-7; TRBD2 matches 14 bases. The CDR3 length is 16 residues. Germline V gene data show CDR1 as DFQATT and CDR2 as SNEGSKA (reference sequence). The junction had 7 bases not matched to a gene; V was cut back by 5 bases and J by 1 base. The CDR3 region is CSAQTSGRGWSYEQYF. In DNA, the CDR3 is TGCAGTGCTCAGACTAGCGGGAGGGGCTGGTCCTACGAGCAGTACTTC.

This clonotype showed up many times. This chain links TRBV4-1 with TRBJ1-1; unclear D gene. Between the trimmed V and J ends, which lost 4 bases and 6 bases, there was a span of 6 bases. The CDR3 contains 11 residues. Germline loops: CDR1 MGHRA, CDR2 YSYEKL. The CDR3, as DNA: TGCGCCAGCAGCCGAGATTCTGAAGCTTTCTTT. Translating gives CASSRDSEAFF.

There are many counts of this clonotype. This chain links TRBV20-1 with TRBJ1-5, with TRBD1 matching 7 bases. This CDR3 spans 13 amino acids. Trimming removed 3 bases from V and 4 bases from J; junction bases left unmatched: 3. CDR1 and CDR2 from the germline V gene are DFQATT and SNEGSKA (reference sequence). This CDR3 is CSARGTANQPQHF. The CDR3 region has the DNA TGCAGTGCTAGGGGGACAGCTAATCAGCCCCAGCATTTT.

This clonotype has just a few counts. This chain connects TRBV30 to TRBJ2-6; D may be TRBD1 or TRBD2 (5 bases each). V was clipped by 4 bases and J by 2 bases, with 18 bases between them. The germline CDR1 and CDR2 sequences are GTSNPN and SVGIG (reference sequence). The length of the CDR3 is 17 residues. In DNA, the CDR3 is TGTGCCTGGATTAGGGACCGTTCCCGGACTGGGGCCAACGTCCTGACTTTC. Protein: CAWIRDRSRTGANVLTF. Full variable domain (outside the CDR3, taken from reference TRBV30 and TRBJ2-6): SQTIHQWPATLVQPVGSPLSLECTVEGTSNPNLYWYRQAAGRGLQLLFYSVGIGQISSEVPQNLSASRPQDRQFILSSKKLLLSDSGFYLCAWIRDRSRTGANVLTFGAGSRLTVL.

The V call is TRBV11-2, the J call TRBJ2-7; D may be TRBD1 or TRBD2 (5 bases each). The V end was cut by 4 bases, the J end by 0 bases, with 22 bases between. This CDR3 region has 18 residues. Per germline, CDR1 SGHAT and CDR2 FQNNGV. Here the CDR3 DNA reads TGTGCCAGCAGCTCCTACCCAAGCAGGGAAGGGAGCTCCTACGAGCAGTACTTC. Encoded protein: CASSSYPSREGSSYEQYF.

The J gene is TRBJ2-1, the V gene TRBV20-1; no clear D gene. V lost 3 bases, J lost 6 bases, and 6 bases lay in between. CDR1 and CDR2 (germline): DFQATT, SNEGSKA (reference sequence). The CDR3 is made up of 11 amino acids. CDR3 bases: TGCAGTGCTAGTAACTTCAATGAGCAGTTCTTC. Translation: CSASNFNEQFF.

There are a few counts of this clonotype. The rearrangement links TRBV10-3 to TRBJ1-2; tentatively, D is TRBD1 (5 bases). This CDR3 is 13 amino acids long. V was cut by 0 bases and J by 6 bases, with 8 bases left in between. Germline V gives CDR1 ENHRY, CDR2 SYGVKD. CDR3 residues: CAISESGEDGYTF. The CDR3 nucleotides are TGTGCCATCAGTGAGTCGGGGGAGGATGGCTACACCTTC.

This clonotype showed up many times. The V call is TRBV29-1, the J call TRBJ1-1, with D unresolved. The V end was cut by 4 bases, the J end by 1 base, with 7 bases between. Germline loops: CDR1 SQVTM, CDR2 ANQGSEA. The CDR3 sequence is 12 residues long. Here the CDR3 reads CSVVRGNTEAFF. DNA of the CDR3: TGCAGCGTTGTGCGGGGGAACACTGAAGCTTTCTTT. The full variable domain, its missing parts supplied by reference TRBV29-1 and TRBJ1-1, is SAVISQKPSRDICQRGTSLTIQCQVDSQVTMMFWYRQQPGQSLTLIATANQGSEATYESGFVIDKFPISRPNLTFSTLTVSNMSPEDSSIYLCSVVRGNTEAFFGQGTRLTVV.

This clonotype was seen a few times. The rearrangement joins TRBV5-1 to TRBJ2-1; the match to TRBD1 covers 7 bases. The CDR3 spans 15 residues. V was clipped by 5 bases and J by 5 bases; unmatched bases: 10. Germline V gene sequence: CDR1 SGHRS, CDR2 YFSETQ. CDR3 DNA: TGCGCCAGCAGTCAACTCCGGGACAGACACAATGAGCAGTTCTTC. It specifies CASSQLRDRHNEQFF.

In its sample, this clonotype was seen many times. The V and J genes are TRBV20-1 and TRBJ2-5, with D uncertain. The germline CDR1 and CDR2 sequences are DFQATT and SNEGSKA (reference sequence). Trimming took off 5 bases at V and 3 bases at J, with 7 bases between the two ends. The CDR3 is made up of 11 amino acids. CDR3 in amino acids: CSAGPKETQYF. The DNA of the CDR3 is TGCAGTGCTGGTCCTAAAGAGACCCAGTACTTC.

This clonotype was seen many times. The rearrangement uses TRBV29-1 and TRBJ1-1, with D tentatively TRBD1 (5 bases). The V end was cut by 7 bases, the J end by 1 base, with 25 bases between. The CDR3 runs 17 residues. Germline V gene sequence: CDR1 SQVTM, CDR2 ANQGSEA. The CDR3 spells CSAFAIVEGLWNTEAFF. CDR3 in DNA: TGCAGCGCGTTCGCTATAGTAGAGGGACTCTGGAACACTGAAGCTTTCTTT.

The rearrangement uses TRBV5-6 and TRBJ2-5; perhaps TRBD1 as D (5 bases). Germline CDR1 SGHDT, CDR2 YYEEEE. CDR3 length equals 15 residues. Trimming shortened V by 2 bases and J by 2 bases, and 13 bases separated the two germline ends. DNA for the CDR3: TGTGCCAGCAGCTTAAATCAGGGTAGTCAAGAGACCCAGTACTTC. Its protein is CASSLNQGSQETQYF.

The chain carries TRBV5-1 and TRBJ2-3; D not resolved. CDR3 length: 15 amino acids. The V and J ends lost 4 bases and 2 bases respectively, with 14 bases between them. Per the germline V gene, CDR1 is SGHRS and CDR2 is YFSETQ. The CDR3 loop reads CASSVLADTTDTQYF. Written as DNA, the CDR3 is TGCGCCAGCAGCGTGTTGGCAGATACCACAGATACGCAGTATTTT.

This clonotype was counted between two and nine times. The chain is built from TRBV12-3 or TRBV12-4 and TRBJ2-3; D may match TRBD1 or TRBD2 (6 bases each). The V gene lost 1 base and the J gene lost 1 base, with 12 bases spanning the gap. CDR3 length: 16 amino acids. The CDR3 DNA sequence: TGTGCCAGCAGTTTAGGAGCGGAGGGGGGCACAGATACGCAGTATTTT. The encoded protein is CASSLGAEGGTDTQYF.

This clonotype was recorded a few times. V gene TRBV9 combines with J gene TRBJ2-5, with D unclear. The CDR3 runs 14 residues. V was clipped by 0 bases and J by 1 base, with 7 bases between them. Germline V gives CDR1 SGDLS, CDR2 YYNGEE. CDR3 sequence: CASSVDLVQETQYF. CDR3 in DNA: TGTGCCAGCAGCGTAGACCTCGTCCAAGAGACCCAGTACTTC.

The CDR3 loop is CASSPHRGASTEAFF. The CDR3 DNA follows: TGTGCCAGCAGCCCACACAGGGGGGCGAGCACTGAAGCTTTCTTT. The chain has TRBV4-2 and TRBJ1-1, with 8 positions matching TRBD1. The germline V gene encodes CDR1 LGHNA and CDR2 YNFKEQ. Germline trimming cut 4 bases from V and 4 bases from J; bases unmatched to any gene: 8. This CDR3 is 15 amino acids long.

The J gene is TRBJ2-4, the V gene TRBV11-2; 10 bases are a match to TRBD2. The CDR3 is 15 residues long. The germline gives CDR1 SGHAT, CDR2 FQNNGV. The V and J ends lost 6 bases and 0 bases, in that order; junction bases with no gene match: 2. CDR3 in DNA: TGTGCCAGCAGAGGACTAGCGGTAGCCAAAAACATTCAGTACTTC. This codes for CASRGLAVAKNIQYF.

CDR3 sequence (DNA): TGTGCCAGCAGCGCGGGACTAGCGGTTTACAATGAGCAGTTCTTC. Its translation: CASSAGLAVYNEQFF. The chain couples TRBV5-6 to TRBJ2-1; 11 nucleotides line up with TRBD2. Germline V lookup: CDR1 SGHDT, CDR2 YYEEEE. V lost 4 bases and J lost 4; bases outside the gene matches: 4. The CDR3 has 15 residues.

Only a few counts were recorded for this clonotype. This chain connects TRBV7-9 to TRBJ2-1, with D hard to call. Germline loops: CDR1 SEHNR, CDR2 FQNEAQ (reference sequence). This CDR3 has 14 residues. V was cut by 1 base and J by 9 bases, with 13 bases left in between. The CDR3 protein is CASSLEQFGSEQFF. In nucleotides, the CDR3 is TGTGCCAGCAGCTTAGAACAATTCGGTTCTGAGCAGTTCTTC.

The chain is built from TRBV10-3 and TRBJ2-7; no definite D call. V was cut by 1 base and J by 4 bases, with 20 bases left in between. The CDR3 runs 17 residues. CDR1 is ENHRY, CDR2 SYGVKD, per germline. CDR3 loop: CAISEFRQGSSPYEQYF. In DNA form, the CDR3 reads TGTGCCATCAGTGAGTTCCGCCAAGGCTCCTCACCTTACGAGCAGTACTTC.

J is TRBJ2-1 and V is TRBV6-5; 9 bases map to TRBD1. Trimming at V came to 6 bases and at J to 2 bases, leaving 5 bases not matched to a gene. Per germline, CDR1 MNHEY and CDR2 SVGAGI. The CDR3 runs to 15 residues. In DNA, the CDR3 is TGTGCCAGCAGCTGGGACAGGGATACCTACAATGAGCAGTTCTTC. It yields the protein CASSWDRDTYNEQFF.

This clonotype was observed a handful of times. This sequence joins TRBV24-1 and TRBJ2-1; 7 bases match TRBD2. Trimming removed 5 bases from V and 9 bases from J; junction bases left unmatched: 6. Per germline, CDR1 KGHDR and CDR2 SFDVKD. The CDR3 length is 13 residues. The CDR3 sequence is CATSGGGGGEQFF. The CDR3 DNA reads as TGTGCCACCAGTGGCGGGGGAGGTGGTGAGCAGTTCTTC.